A single sample is the source of the 14 T cell receptor beta chains below, sequenced in a study of blood T cells in healthy people across ages. Using a J-beta primer mix together with a sample-barcoded 5' primer, a second PCR was run for roughly 7 to 11 cycles. TCRdb independently ran MiXCR on the 5' RACE reads; one entry per CDR3 protein. The table lists hundreds of thousands of distinct CDR3 sequences, about 61% of them singletons. The source material was blood. These receptors were taken from a man aged 40-50 years in good health.

V and J are TRBV20-1 and TRBJ2-3, with 9 bases aligning to TRBD2. V gave up 3 bases and J gave up 6 bases; unmatched junction bases: 7. CDR1 DFQATT and CDR2 SNEGSKA come from the germline V gene (reference sequence). This CDR3 is built from 14 residues. CDR3: CSARGGGAFDTQYF. The CDR3 coding sequence is TGCAGTGCTAGGGGCGGGGGGGCTTTCGATACGCAGTATTTT.

Concerning this clonotype: One junction end disagrees with the germline gene, perhaps due to a read error. The chain carries TRBV3-1 and TRBJ2-3; a possible D gene is TRBD1 (6 bases). CDR1 and CDR2 from the germline V gene are LGHDT and YNNKEL (reference sequence). This CDR3 comprises 19 residues. CDR3 nucleotide sequence: TGCGCCAGCAGCCCCACTAACCGGCTGGACAGAGACTACACAGATACGCAGTATTTT. The encoded protein is CASSPTNRLDRDYTDTQYF.

The chain carries TRBV6-2 or TRBV6-3 and TRBJ2-5, with TRBD1 identical over 8 bases. Germline V gene sequence: CDR1 MNHEY, CDR2 SVGEGT. This CDR3 has 15 residues. The trim removed 5 bases at V and 2 bases at J, leaving 7 bases unmatched. In DNA, the CDR3 is TGTGCCAGCAGTCAAGGACAGGGAAGACAAGAGACCCAGTACTTC. Translating it yields CASSQGQGRQETQYF.

The chain recombines TRBV6-2 or TRBV6-3 with TRBJ2-7; D is unresolved. This CDR3 has 13 amino acids. The germline CDR1 and CDR2 sequences are MNHEY and SVGEGT. The V and J ends lost 8 bases and 6 bases respectively, with 17 bases between them. CDR3: CASGKRVGTEQYF. CDR3 DNA: TGTGCCAGCGGAAAAAGGGTAGGAACCGAGCAGTACTTC.

The chain has TRBV25-1 and TRBJ2-4; 7 bases map to TRBD2. V shed 5 bases and J 13 bases; nucleotides not matched to a gene: 17. The germline gives CDR1 MGHDK, CDR2 SYGVNS. This CDR3 comprises 15 residues. The DNA for the CDR3 is TGTGCCAGCAGTTTCTGGGCGGGGGAATTAGAAGAGCAGTACTTC. This gives the protein CASSFWAGELEEQYF.

This clonotype was seen a handful of times. This chain links TRBV6-2 or TRBV6-3 with TRBJ2-3; 10 bases map to TRBD2. V lost 1 base, J lost 2 bases, and 9 bases stayed unmatched. The length of the CDR3 is 18 residues. The germline V gene encodes CDR1 MNHEY and CDR2 SVGEGT. The DNA for the CDR3 is TGTGCCAGCAGTTACTGGACTAGCGGAAGTCCGAACACAGATACGCAGTATTTT. Translation gives CASSYWTSGSPNTDTQYF.

The V gene is TRBV6-1, the J gene TRBJ1-6, with TRBD1 identical over 7 bases. Germline lookup yields CDR1 MNHNS and CDR2 SASEGT. J lost 2 bases, V lost 5 bases, and 15 bases had no gene match. The CDR3 spans 19 residues. Here the CDR3 DNA reads TGTGCCAGCAGTCTTGATCACGACAGGGAGGGTACCTATAATTCACCCCTCCACTTT. Translated: CASSLDHDREGTYNSPLHF.

This clonotype has only one observation. The chain carries TRBV10-3 and TRBJ2-3; D not certain. V dropped 0 bases and J dropped 0 bases, with 10 bases sitting between them. The CDR3 totals 16 residues. The germline gives CDR1 ENHRY, CDR2 SYGVKD. The CDR3 nucleotides read TGTGCCATCAGTGAGTCGAGGCTGCTAAGCACAGATACGCAGTATTTT. As protein: CAISESRLLSTDTQYF.

This clonotype was found a few times. The chain links TRBV7-9 to TRBJ1-2, with 8 bases that match TRBD1. With 2 bases clipped from V and 2 bases from J, the junction kept 10 bases outside the gene matches. The CDR3 has 17 amino acids. Per the germline V gene, CDR1 is SEHNR and CDR2 is FQNEAQ (reference sequence). This CDR3 is CASSLRGQALANYGYTF. DNA of the CDR3: TGTGCCAGCAGCTTAAGGGGACAGGCGTTAGCCAACTATGGCTACACCTTC.

J is TRBJ1-6 and V is TRBV27; weak D call: TRBD1 (6 bases). The CDR3 sequence is 14 residues long. V lost 5 bases to trimming and J lost 8 bases, with 13 bases between them. Germline V gene sequence: CDR1 MNHEY, CDR2 SMNVEV (reference sequence). The CDR3: CASSPTGRHSPLHF. CDR3 bases: TGTGCCAGCAGTCCTACAGGGCGGCATTCACCCCTCCACTTT.

The chain recombines TRBV5-1 with TRBJ2-3; D is ambiguous. Germline V gene sequence: CDR1 SGHRS, CDR2 YFSETQ. The CDR3 runs 15 residues. V was trimmed by 4 bases and J by 4 bases, leaving 16 bases between them. The CDR3 DNA reads TGCGCCAGCAGCAAAAATTTGGGTTACGCAGATACGCAGTATTTT. Amino acid sequence: CASSKNLGYADTQYF.

CDR3 DNA sequence: TGTGCCAGATATCAGCCCCAGCATTTT. Translated: CARYQPQHF. This chain links TRBV21-1 with TRBJ1-5. TRBV21-1 is tagged as a pseudogene. This CDR3 has 9 residues.

This clonotype was detected only a few times. This chain uses TRBV5-1 with TRBJ1-2; no definite D call. The CDR3 sequence is 15 residues long. The ends were cut back, 4 bases at V and 0 bases at J, with 13 bases in the middle. Germline loops: CDR1 SGHRS, CDR2 YFSETQ. The CDR3 bases are TGCGCCAGCAGCCCTAGGGAGAAAGCTAACTATGGCTACACCTTC. As protein: CASSPREKANYGYTF.

Concerning this clonotype itself: Sequence at one end of the junction differs from germline and may be a read error. V and J are TRBV6-5 and TRBJ1-1, with D hard to call. CDR1 is MNHEY, CDR2 SVGAGI, per germline. This CDR3 has 12 amino acids. The CDR3 bases are TGTGCCATCAGTTCCCCGGGCACTGAAGCTTTCTTT. Its translation: CAISSPGTEAFF.